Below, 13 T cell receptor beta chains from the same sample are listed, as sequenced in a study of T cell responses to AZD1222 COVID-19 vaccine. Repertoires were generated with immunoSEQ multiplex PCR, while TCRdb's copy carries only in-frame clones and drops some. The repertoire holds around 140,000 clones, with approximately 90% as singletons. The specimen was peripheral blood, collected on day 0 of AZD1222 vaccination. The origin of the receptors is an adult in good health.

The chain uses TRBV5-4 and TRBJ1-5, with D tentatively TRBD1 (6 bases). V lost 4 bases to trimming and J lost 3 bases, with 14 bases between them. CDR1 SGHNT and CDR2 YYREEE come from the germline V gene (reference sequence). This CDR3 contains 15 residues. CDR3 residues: CASSRGGGSNQPQHF. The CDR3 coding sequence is TGTGCCAGCAGCCGGGGGGGCGGCTCCAATCAGCCCCAGCATTTT.

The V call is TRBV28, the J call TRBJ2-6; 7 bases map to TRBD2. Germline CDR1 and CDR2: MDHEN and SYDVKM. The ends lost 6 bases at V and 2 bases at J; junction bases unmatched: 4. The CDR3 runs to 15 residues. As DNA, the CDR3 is TGTGCCAGCAGGGGGGGGTCTGCTGGGGCCAACGTCCTGACTTTC. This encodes CASRGGSAGANVLTF.

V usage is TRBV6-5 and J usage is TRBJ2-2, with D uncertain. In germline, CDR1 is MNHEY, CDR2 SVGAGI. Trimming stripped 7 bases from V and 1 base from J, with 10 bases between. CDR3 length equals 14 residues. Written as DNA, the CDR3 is TGTGCCAGCACGTTTCAGATGAACACCGGGGAGCTGTTTTTT. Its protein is CASTFQMNTGELFF.

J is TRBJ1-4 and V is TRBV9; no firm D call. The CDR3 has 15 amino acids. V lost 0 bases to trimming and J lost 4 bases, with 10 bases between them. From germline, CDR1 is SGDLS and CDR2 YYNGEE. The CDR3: CASSVVPTDNEKLFF. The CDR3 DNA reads TGTGCCAGCAGCGTAGTCCCGACGGATAATGAAAAACTGTTTTTT.

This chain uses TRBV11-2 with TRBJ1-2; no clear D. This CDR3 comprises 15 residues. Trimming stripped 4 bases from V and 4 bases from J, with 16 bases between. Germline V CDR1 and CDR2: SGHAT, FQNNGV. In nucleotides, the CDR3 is TGTGCCAGCAGCTCAAGCCCGGACGGAATCTATGGCTACACCTTC. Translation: CASSSSPDGIYGYTF.

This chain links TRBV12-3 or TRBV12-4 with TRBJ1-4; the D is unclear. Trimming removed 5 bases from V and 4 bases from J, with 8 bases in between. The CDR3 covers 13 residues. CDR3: CASSPDFNEKLFF. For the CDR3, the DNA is TGTGCCAGCAGTCCCGACTTTAATGAAAAACTGTTTTTT.

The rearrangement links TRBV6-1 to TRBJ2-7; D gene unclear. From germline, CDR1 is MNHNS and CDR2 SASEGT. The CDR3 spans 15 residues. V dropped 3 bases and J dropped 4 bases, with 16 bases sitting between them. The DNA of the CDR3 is TGTGCCAGCAGTGAGGCGCTGGGGTCCTTATACGAGCAGTACTTC. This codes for CASSEALGSLYEQYF.

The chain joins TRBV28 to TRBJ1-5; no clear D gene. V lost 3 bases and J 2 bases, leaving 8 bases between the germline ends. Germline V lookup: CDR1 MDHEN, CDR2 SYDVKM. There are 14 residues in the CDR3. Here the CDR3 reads CASSLRRGNQPQHF. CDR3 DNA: TGTGCCAGCAGTTTGAGGCGGGGCAATCAGCCCCAGCATTTT.

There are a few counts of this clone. CDR3 residues: CASSDSTGGYGYTF. The CDR3 DNA follows: TGTGCCAGCAGTGACTCGACAGGGGGCTATGGCTACACCTTC. The chain couples TRBV6-4 to TRBJ1-2; TRBD1 agrees at 9 bases. V was pared by 0 bases and J by 4 bases, with 0 bases of the junction left unmatched. The CDR3 contains 14 residues. Germline V lookup: CDR1 MRHNA, CDR2 SNTAGT.

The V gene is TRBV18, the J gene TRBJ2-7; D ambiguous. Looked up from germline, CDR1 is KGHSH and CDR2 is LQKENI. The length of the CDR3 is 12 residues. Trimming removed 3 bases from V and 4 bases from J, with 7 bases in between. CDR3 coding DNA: TGTGCCAGCTCACCGACGGGTTACGAGCAGTACTTC. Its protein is CASSPTGYEQYF.

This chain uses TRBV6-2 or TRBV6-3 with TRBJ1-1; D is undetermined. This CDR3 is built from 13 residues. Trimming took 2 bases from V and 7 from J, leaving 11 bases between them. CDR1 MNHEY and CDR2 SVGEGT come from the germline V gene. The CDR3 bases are TGTGCCAGCAGTTACATCGTCCGAGTTGAAGCTTTCTTT. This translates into CASSYIVRVEAFF.

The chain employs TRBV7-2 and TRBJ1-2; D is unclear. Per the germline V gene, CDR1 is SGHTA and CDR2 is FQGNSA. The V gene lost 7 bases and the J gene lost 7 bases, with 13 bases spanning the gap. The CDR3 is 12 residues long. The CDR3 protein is CASTPGEFGYTF. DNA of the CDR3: TGTGCCAGCACCCCGGGCGAGTTTGGCTACACCTTC.

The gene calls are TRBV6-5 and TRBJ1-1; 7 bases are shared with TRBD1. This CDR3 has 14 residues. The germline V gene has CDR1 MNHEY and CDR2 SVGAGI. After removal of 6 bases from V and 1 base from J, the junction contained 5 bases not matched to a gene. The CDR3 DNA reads TGTGCCAGCAGCACAGGGGATGAGAACACTGAAGCTTTCTTT. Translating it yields CASSTGDENTEAFF.